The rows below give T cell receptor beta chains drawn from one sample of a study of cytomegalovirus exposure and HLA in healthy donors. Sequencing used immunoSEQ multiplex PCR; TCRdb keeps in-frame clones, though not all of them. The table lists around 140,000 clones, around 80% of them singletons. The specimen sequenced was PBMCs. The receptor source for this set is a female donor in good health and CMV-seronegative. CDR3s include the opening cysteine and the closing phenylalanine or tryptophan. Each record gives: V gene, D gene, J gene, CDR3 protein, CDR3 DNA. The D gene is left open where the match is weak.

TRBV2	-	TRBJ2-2	CASSRDSANTGELFF	TGTGCCAGCAGTAGAGACTCGGCGAACACCGGGGAGCTGTTTTTT
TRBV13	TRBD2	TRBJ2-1	CASSFRTSGRVNEQFF	TGTGCCAGCAGCTTTCGGACTAGCGGGAGAGTAAATGAGCAGTTCTTC
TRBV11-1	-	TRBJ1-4	CASSLSRSGEKLFF	TGTGCCAGCAGCCTAAGCCGATCCGGTGAAAAACTGTTTTTT
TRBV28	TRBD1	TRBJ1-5	CASSLPGQGSQPQHF	TGTGCCAGCAGCTTACCGGGACAGGGCTCTCAGCCCCAGCATTTT
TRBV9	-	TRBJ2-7	CASSADPRGGFNEQYF	TGTGCCAGCAGCGCTGACCCCCGAGGCGGATTCAACGAGCAGTACTTC
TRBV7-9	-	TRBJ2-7	CASSGGRTGAYEQYF	TGTGCCAGCAGCGGGGGGCGAACAGGGGCCTACGAGCAGTACTTC
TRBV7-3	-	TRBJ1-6	CASSLEGGSSYNSPLHF	TGTGCCAGCAGCTTAGAAGGAGGGAGCTCCTATAATTCACCCCTCCACTTT
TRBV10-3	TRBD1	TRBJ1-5	CAISQGTGNQPQHF	TGTGCCATCAGTCAGGGGACAGGCAATCAGCCCCAGCATTTT
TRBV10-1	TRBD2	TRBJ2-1	CASSVTSGKGYNEQFF	TGCGCCAGCAGTGTTACTAGCGGGAAAGGCTACAATGAGCAGTTCTTC
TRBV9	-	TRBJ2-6	CASSVAFGANVLTF	TGTGCCAGCAGCGTAGCTTTTGGGGCCAACGTCCTGACTTTC
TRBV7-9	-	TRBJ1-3	CASSLQGSAGNTIYF	TGTGCCAGCAGCCTACAAGGAAGCGCTGGAAACACCATATATTTT
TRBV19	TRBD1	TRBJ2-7	CASSTGGYEQYF	TGTGCCAGTAGTACAGGGGGCTACGAGCAGTACTTC